The clone carrying this T cell receptor (beta chain) was detected a few times. The antigen remains unidentified. The time point is: sample taken at primary tumor resection. From tumor, nontumor lung or frozen PBMC, whole RNA was taken unsorted for sequencing. The cohort: 65 to 80 early-stage, untreated non-small cell lung cancer patients. This sample was included in a study of spatial heterogeneity in lung cancer. Whole-study context: Beta-chain sequences were consistently detected more often than alpha-chain sequences.

Every TCR cDNA molecule bore a unique molecular identifier. TCRdb recomputed calls from the 5' RACE reads with MiXCR, one row per CDR3 protein. The table has 89,000 or so distinct CDR3 sequences, approximately 18% seen once. General study findings and limits: Ubiquitous expanded tumor TCRs were observed in blood more at resection than follow-up.

Source: PBMCs, taken at surgery. The sequence came from a male donor with early-stage non-small cell lung cancer.

CDR3 protein: CASRGSLSTDTQYF. CDR3 nucleotides: TGTGCCTCTCGAGGGAGTCTTAGCACAGATACGCAGTATTTT. The rearrangement joins TRBV24-1 to TRBJ2-3, with D possibly TRBD2 on 5 matching bases. V gave up 12 bases and J gave up 0 bases, with 15 bases separating them. This CDR3 is built from 14 residues. Germline CDR1 reads KGHDR; CDR2 reads SFDVKD.